These 24 T cell receptor beta chains share one sample of origin, sequenced in a study of patients and donors after allogeneic stem cell transplantation. TCRdb reanalysed the RT-PCR reads using MiXCR and keeps one entry per CDR3 protein. This table holds hundreds of thousands of distinct CDR3 sequences, around 15% found once. Sequenced sample: blood, either unsorted or a sorted T cell fraction (not recorded which). These receptor sequences come from a human donor who was either an allogeneic HSCT recipient or a stem cell or donor lymphocyte infusion donor (not recorded which). It is not recorded whose cells these are; they may come from a transplant donor.

This chain links TRBV4-1 with TRBJ2-7; TRBD1 is a possible D gene (6 bases). Trimming stripped 6 bases from V and 4 bases from J, with 16 bases between. In germline, CDR1 is MGHRA, CDR2 YSYEKL. The CDR3 runs to 14 residues. The DNA of the CDR3 is TGCGCCAGCAGTAGTTCGGACAGTAGATACGAGCAGTACTTC. The encoded protein is CASSSSDSRYEQYF.

This clonotype was counted between two and nine times. The chain combines TRBV7-9 with TRBJ1-4, with D maybe TRBD1 (5 bases). Germline CDR1 and CDR2: SEHNR and FQNEAQ (reference sequence). This CDR3 has 15 residues. Trimming took off 5 bases at V and 8 bases at J, with 18 bases between the two ends. CDR3: CASSPGDRDSEKLFF. The DNA for the CDR3 is TGTGCCAGCAGCCCCGGGGATCGGGACTCGGAAAAACTGTTTTTT.

CDR3: CASAQASGNTIYF. In DNA form, the CDR3 reads TGTGCCAGCGCACAGGCCTCTGGAAACACCATATATTTT. The chain employs TRBV6-6 and TRBJ1-3, with D possibly matching TRBD1 (5 bases). Trimming shortened V by 8 bases and J by 0 bases, and 8 bases separated the two germline ends. CDR1 is MNHNY, CDR2 SVGAGI, per germline (reference sequence). The CDR3 runs to 13 residues.

This chain joins TRBV6-5 and TRBJ2-7; tentative D call: TRBD2 (5 bases). The length of the CDR3 is 12 residues. With 8 bases removed from V and 1 base from J, the gap between germline ends came to 9 bases. In germline, CDR1 is MNHEY, CDR2 SVGAGI. CDR3 in DNA: TGTGCCAGCCGGGATAAATCCTACGAGCAGTACTTC. Its translation is CASRDKSYEQYF.

This sequence joins TRBV29-1 and TRBJ1-6, with D possibly being TRBD1 (6 bases). The CDR3 covers 13 residues. With 5 bases removed from V and 4 bases from J, the gap between germline ends came to 9 bases. Germline CDR1 is SQVTM and CDR2 is ANQGSEA. Written as DNA, the CDR3 is TGCAGCGTTTCCGACAGGTATAATTCACCCCTCCACTTT. Protein product: CSVSDRYNSPLHF.

This clonotype was recorded a few times. This chain links TRBV3-1 with TRBJ2-2, with 13 bases aligning to TRBD2. Germline-derived CDR1 and CDR2 are LGHDT and YNNKEL (reference sequence). With V trimmed by 4 bases and J by 6 bases, 5 bases remained unmatched. The CDR3 is 16 amino acids. CDR3 region: CASSRKTSGGPGELFF. The CDR3 coding sequence is TGTGCCAGCAGCCGAAAGACTAGCGGGGGGCCCGGGGAGCTGTTTTTT.

This clonotype occurred a few times. The chain has TRBV27 and TRBJ1-1, with a weak D call TRBD1 (6 bases). Germline V gene sequence: CDR1 MNHEY, CDR2 SMNVEV (reference sequence). This CDR3 contains 16 residues. The ends were cut back, 5 bases at V and 4 bases at J, with 20 bases in the middle. CDR3 loop: CASSPQAARGTTEAFF. Written as DNA, the CDR3 is TGTGCCAGCAGTCCACAGGCCGCCAGGGGAACCACTGAAGCTTTCTTT.

V and J are TRBV28 and TRBJ2-5; TRBD2 is a possible D gene (7 bases). Trimming removed 2 bases at V and 5 bases at J, with 15 bases between. Germline values: CDR1 MDHEN, CDR2 SYDVKM. This CDR3 region has 15 residues. CDR3 DNA: TGTGCCAGCAGTTTAAGGGGGGGGGCCGGGGAGACCCAGTACTTC. Protein sequence: CASSLRGGAGETQYF.

This clonotype was counted between two and nine times. The V call is TRBV12-3 or TRBV12-4, the J call TRBJ2-2; D is uncertain. Trimming took off 3 bases at V and 1 base at J, with 6 bases between the two ends. This CDR3 spans 14 amino acids. As DNA, the CDR3 is TGTGCCAGCAGTTTTTTGGTGAACACCGGGGAGCTGTTTTTT. This translates into CASSFLVNTGELFF.

This clonotype was detected only a few times. The rearrangement joins TRBV21-1 to TRBJ2-1. TRBV21-1 is a pseudogene segment. The CDR3 is made up of 16 amino acids. In DNA, the CDR3 is TGTGCCAGCTGGCTTTCCGGCAGGATCTTCTACAATGAGCAGTTCTTC. Translation gives CASWLSGRIFYNEQFF.

This clonotype occurred a few times. The chain is built from TRBV3-1 and TRBJ2-5, with D possibly being TRBD1 or TRBD2 (5 bases each). The CDR3 covers 18 residues. The V gene lost 1 base and the J gene lost 6 bases, with 24 bases spanning the gap. The germline CDR1 and CDR2 sequences are LGHDT and YNNKEL (reference sequence). The CDR3 protein is CASSQGPDEGWIGKTQYF. CDR3 DNA sequence: TGTGCCAGCAGCCAAGGACCCGATGAGGGGTGGATAGGGAAGACCCAGTACTTC.

This chain links TRBV5-1 with TRBJ2-1; D gene ambiguous. Deletions cut 0 bases from V and 7 bases from J, with 5 bases between. Germline-derived CDR1 and CDR2 are SGHRS and YFSETQ. This CDR3 spans 12 amino acids. The chain's CDR3 is CASSLVENEQFF. The CDR3 DNA sequence: TGCGCCAGCAGCTTGGTAGAGAATGAGCAGTTCTTC.

This clonotype was observed a handful of times. The V call is TRBV7-9, the J call TRBJ2-2; no reliable D call. The ends were cut back, 5 bases at V and 6 bases at J, with 19 bases in the middle. There are 16 residues in the CDR3. From germline, CDR1 is SEHNR and CDR2 FQNEAQ (reference sequence). CDR3 nucleotide sequence: TGTGCCAGCAGCGCACATCCCGGGCTTCCCTCCGGGGAGCTGTTTTTT. Its translation: CASSAHPGLPSGELFF.

CDR3 bases: TGTGCCAGCAGCGCCGGACTAGCGGGAGCCTTCTACGAGCAGTACTTC. It is translated as CASSAGLAGAFYEQYF. This chain uses TRBV7-6 with TRBJ2-7; TRBD2 matches 13 bases. Germline CDR1 and CDR2: SGHVS and FNYEAQ. This CDR3 spans 16 amino acids. J was trimmed by 3 bases and V by 5 bases; bases with no gene match: 7. Looking up the rest from reference TRBV7-6 and TRBJ2-7 gives the full variable domain: GAGVSQSPRYKVTKRGQDVALRCDPISGHVSLYWYRQALGQGPEFLTYFNYEAQQDKSGLPNDRFSAERPEGSISTLTIQRTEQRDSAMYRCASSAGLAGAFYEQYFGPGTRLTVT.

The rearrangement joins TRBV3-1 to TRBJ1-1, with D possibly matching TRBD1 (6 bases). Germline CDR1 and CDR2: LGHDT and YNNKEL (reference sequence). This CDR3 comprises 14 residues. The germline V and J ends were trimmed by 7 bases and 4 bases, with 16 bases remaining between them. CDR3 residues: CASIPQGSGTEAFF. CDR3 bases: TGTGCCAGCATTCCGCAGGGGTCGGGCACTGAAGCTTTCTTT.

This clonotype has just a few counts. V gene TRBV7-9 combines with J gene TRBJ1-2; a weak D match, TRBD1 (6 bases). The CDR3 spans 14 residues. Germline values: CDR1 SEHNR, CDR2 FQNEAQ (reference sequence). With 2 bases removed from V and 5 bases from J, the gap between germline ends came to 12 bases. CDR3 in DNA: TGTGCCAGCAGCTTAAGGACAGCTAGATATGGCTACACCTTC. Translation: CASSLRTARYGYTF.

This clonotype was counted between two and nine times. This rearrangement joins TRBV6-1 to TRBJ2-5, with 9 bases lining up with TRBD1. The CDR3 sequence is 17 residues long. Germline CDR1 and CDR2: MNHNS and SASEGT. Trimming at V came to 2 bases and at J to 1 base, leaving 8 bases not matched to a gene. The CDR3 region is CASSESAWGQGQETQYF. CDR3 in DNA: TGTGCCAGCAGTGAATCGGCCTGGGGACAGGGCCAAGAGACCCAGTACTTC.

This clonotype came up a few times. The J gene is TRBJ1-1, the V gene TRBV7-3, with D hard to call. CDR1 SGHTA and CDR2 FQGTGA come from the germline V gene. The V end lost 2 bases, the J end lost 3 bases, and 13 bases lay between the germline ends. The CDR3 sequence is 15 residues long. The CDR3 region is CASSLGISGDTEAFF. The CDR3 bases are TGTGCCAGCAGCTTAGGAATTTCCGGGGACACTGAAGCTTTCTTT.

J is TRBJ1-5 and V is TRBV7-2; TRBD1 might be the D (5 bases). Trimming cost V 5 bases and J 5 bases, with 16 bases left between them. The CDR3 has 15 amino acids. Germline V gene data show CDR1 as SGHTA and CDR2 as FQGNSA. CDR3 coding DNA: TGTGCCAGCAGCACCCTACAAGGGGATCATCAGCCCCAGCATTTT. It translates to CASSTLQGDHQPQHF.

The gene calls are TRBV2 and TRBJ2-1, with a weak D call TRBD1 (5 bases). V shed 7 bases and J shed 0 bases, with 10 bases lying between them. Per germline, CDR1 SNHLY and CDR2 FYNNEI. CDR3 length: 14 residues. The CDR3 sequence is CASKGRGSYNEQFF. CDR3 nucleotide sequence: TGTGCCAGCAAGGGGCGCGGCTCCTACAATGAGCAGTTCTTC.

This clonotype came up a few times. V usage is TRBV7-2 and J usage is TRBJ2-7, with 9 bases lining up with TRBD2. V lost 4 bases and J lost 4; bases outside the gene matches: 14. The CDR3 contains 17 residues. Germline CDR1 is SGHTA and CDR2 is FQGNSA. The CDR3 bases are TGTGCCAGCAGCTCCCGATTAGCGGGGGAACCTCAGTACGAGCAGTACTTC. Its protein is CASSSRLAGEPQYEQYF. The whole variable domain, filled in from reference TRBV7-2 and TRBJ2-7, reads GAGVSQSPSNKVTEKGKDVELRCDPISGHTALYWYRQSLGQGLEFLIYFQGNSAPDKSGLPSDRFSAERTGGSVSTLTIQRTQQEDSAVYLCASSSRLAGEPQYEQYFGPGTRLTVT.

This clonotype was counted between two and nine times. The V gene is TRBV7-9, the J gene TRBJ1-2; TRBD1 agrees at 12 bases. CDR3 length: 17 residues. Per germline, CDR1 SEHNR and CDR2 FQNEAQ (reference sequence). With 2 bases clipped from V and 4 bases from J, the junction kept 8 bases outside the gene matches. The CDR3 region is CASSLYGTGGFSYGYTF. In DNA form, the CDR3 reads TGTGCCAGCAGCTTATACGGGACAGGGGGCTTCAGCTATGGCTACACCTTC.

At least ten counts were recorded for this clonotype. The V call is TRBV7-2, the J call TRBJ2-7; no clear D gene. Germline V gene lookup returns CDR1 SGHTA and CDR2 FQGNSA. This CDR3 contains 15 residues. The ends were cut back, 4 bases at V and 0 bases at J, with 13 bases in the middle. CDR3 bases: TGTGCCAGCAGCTCCTATCCAAGCGCCTCCTACGAGCAGTACTTC. Translated: CASSSYPSASYEQYF. The full variable domain, in which reference TRBV7-2 and TRBJ2-7 provide the parts outside the CDR3, is GAGVSQSPSNKVTEKGKDVELRCDPISGHTALYWYRQSLGQGLEFLIYFQGNSAPDKSGLPSDRFSAERTGGSVSTLTIQRTQQEDSAVYLCASSSYPSASYEQYFGPGTRLTVT.

This clonotype was counted between two and nine times. The chain combines TRBV19 with TRBJ2-1, with 11 bases fitting TRBD2. V dropped 2 bases and J dropped 10; count of bases not matched to a gene: 16. The CDR3 contains 18 residues. Germline V gene lookup returns CDR1 LNHDA and CDR2 SQIVND (reference sequence). CDR3 residues: CASSIIRLLAGGSKEQFF. In DNA, the CDR3 is TGTGCCAGTAGTATAATAAGGCTTCTAGCGGGAGGTTCCAAGGAGCAGTTCTTC.